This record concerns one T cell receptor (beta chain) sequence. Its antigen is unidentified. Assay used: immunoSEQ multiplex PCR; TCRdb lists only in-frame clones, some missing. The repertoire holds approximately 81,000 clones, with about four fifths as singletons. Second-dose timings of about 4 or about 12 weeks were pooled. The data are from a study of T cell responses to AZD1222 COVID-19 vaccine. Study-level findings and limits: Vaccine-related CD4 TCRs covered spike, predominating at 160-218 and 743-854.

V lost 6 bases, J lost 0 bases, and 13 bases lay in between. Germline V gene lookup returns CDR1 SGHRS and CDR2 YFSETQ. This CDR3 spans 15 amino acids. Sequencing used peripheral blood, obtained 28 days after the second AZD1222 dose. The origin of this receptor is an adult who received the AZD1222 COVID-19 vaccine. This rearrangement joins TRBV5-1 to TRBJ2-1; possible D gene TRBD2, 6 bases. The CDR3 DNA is TGCGCCAGCACCAATAGCGGAGCCTCCTACAATGAGCAGTTCTTC. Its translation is CASTNSGASYNEQFF.